Following are 31 T cell receptor beta chains from one sample sequenced in a study of cytomegalovirus exposure and HLA in healthy donors. The PCR was carried out with 60 Vbeta primers and 13 Jbeta primers. TCRdb's table, derived via immunoSEQ multiplex PCR, lists solely in-frame clones and lacks some. The table includes more than 90,000 clones, just under 70% detected once. The sample taken for sequencing was PBMCs. These receptors were collected from a man aged 45-65 years in good health and CMV-seronegative.

This chain links TRBV30 with TRBJ2-3, with D possibly TRBD2 on 5 matching bases. V was clipped by 2 bases and J by 0 bases, with 12 bases between them. This CDR3 region has 15 residues. Germline V gene data show CDR1 as GTSNPN and CDR2 as SVGIG (reference sequence). The DNA of the CDR3 is TGTGCCTGGAGTCTACGGGGATTGAGCACAGATACGCAGTATTTT. Protein sequence: CAWSLRGLSTDTQYF. Full variable domain (outside the CDR3, taken from reference TRBV30 and TRBJ2-3): SQTIHQWPATLVQPVGSPLSLECTVEGTSNPNLYWYRQAAGRGLQLLFYSVGIGQISSEVPQNLSASRPQDRQFILSSKKLLLSDSGFYLCAWSLRGLSTDTQYFGPGTRLTVL.

The gene calls are TRBV29-1 and TRBJ2-2; TRBD2 matches 7 bases. CDR1 is SQVTM and CDR2 is ANQGSEA in the germline V gene. The CDR3 is 14 amino acids. Unmatched junction bases numbered 12, after V lost 7 bases and J lost 7 bases. The CDR3 coding sequence is TGCAGCGCCGCCGGGACTAATCGACTCGGGGAGCTGTTTTTT. Translation gives CSAAGTNRLGELFF.

The CDR3 here is CASSYSGLENTGELFF. Written as DNA, the CDR3 is TGCGCCAGCAGCTATTCAGGGTTGGAGAACACCGGGGAGCTGTTTTTT. The chain employs TRBV5-1 and TRBJ2-2; tentative D call: TRBD1 (5 bases). The germline CDR1 and CDR2 sequences are SGHRS and YFSETQ. This CDR3 has 16 amino acids. The V and J ends lost 3 bases and 1 base respectively, with 13 bases between them.

In this sample, this clone turned up a few times. CDR3 loop: CASSLNTGELFF. The CDR3 DNA is TGTGCCAGCAGCCTGAACACCGGGGAGCTGTTTTTT. This chain uses TRBV7-9 with TRBJ2-2, with D uncertain. From germline, CDR1 is SEHNR and CDR2 FQNEAQ (reference sequence). V gave up 5 bases and J gave up 1 base, with 2 bases separating them. The CDR3 has 12 amino acids. Full variable domain (missing parts from reference TRBV7-9 and TRBJ2-2): DTGVSQNPRHKITKRGQNVTFRCDPISEHNRLYWYRQTLGQGPEFLTYFQNEAQLEKSRLLSDRFSAERPKGSFSTLEIQRTEQGDSAMYLCASSLNTGELFFGEGSRLTVL.

The rearrangement links TRBV7-9 to TRBJ2-3; D is unclear. The germline CDR1 and CDR2 sequences are SEHNR and FQNEAQ (reference sequence). Trimming removed 3 bases at V and 4 bases at J, with 5 bases between. The CDR3 covers 12 residues. The CDR3 bases are TGTGCCAGCAGCTTGGCGGCAGATACGCAGTATTTT. Encoded protein: CASSLAADTQYF. Together with reference TRBV7-9 and TRBJ2-3, the CDR3 gives the full variable domain: DTGVSQNPRHKITKRGQNVTFRCDPISEHNRLYWYRQTLGQGPEFLTYFQNEAQLEKSRLLSDRFSAERPKGSFSTLEIQRTEQGDSAMYLCASSLAADTQYFGPGTRLTVL.

In this sample, this clone turned up a few times. The genes are TRBV5-4 and TRBJ2-1, with 10 bases aligning to TRBD2. Germline loops: CDR1 SGHNT, CDR2 YYREEE (reference sequence). Trimming removed 2 bases from V and 9 bases from J; junction bases left unmatched: 8. There are 15 residues in the CDR3. The chain's CDR3 is CASSLPLAGAGEQFF. CDR3 DNA sequence: TGTGCCAGCAGCTTACCCCTAGCGGGAGCGGGTGAGCAGTTCTTC.

Here the CDR3 reads CASSIHRGETQYF. The CDR3 nucleotides are TGCGCCAGCAGCATACACCGAGGTGAGACCCAGTACTTC. This chain joins TRBV4-3 and TRBJ2-5; D is undetermined. Germline V lookup: CDR1 LGHNA, CDR2 YSLEER. This CDR3 is built from 13 residues. Deletions cut 5 bases from V and 5 bases from J, with 12 bases between.

V usage is TRBV30 and J usage is TRBJ2-1, with 9 positions matching TRBD2. The germline CDR1 and CDR2 sequences are GTSNPN and SVGIG (reference sequence). There are 15 residues in the CDR3. V was pared by 0 bases and J by 4 bases, with 4 bases of the junction left unmatched. The CDR3 sequence is CAWSVGTSIYNEQFF. The CDR3, as DNA: TGTGCCTGGAGTGTTGGGACTAGCATTTACAATGAGCAGTTCTTC.

The rearrangement uses TRBV7-9 and TRBJ2-7, with D possibly matching TRBD1 (5 bases). The CDR3 is made up of 15 amino acids. Germline CDR1 and CDR2: SEHNR and FQNEAQ (reference sequence). Between the trimmed V and J ends, which lost 5 bases and 7 bases, there was a span of 21 bases. CDR3 loop: CASSRGLSAVGEQYV. The CDR3 DNA is TGTGCCAGCAGCAGGGGCCTTTCCGCGGTTGGAGAGCAGTACGTC.

The chain has TRBV5-1 and TRBJ2-2, with 14 bases that match TRBD2. CDR3 size: 19 residues. Germline CDR1 SGHRS, CDR2 YFSETQ. V lost 0 bases to trimming and J lost 4 bases; unmatched junction nucleotides: 8. The CDR3 DNA reads TGCGCCAGCAGCTTGGCGGGACTAGCGGGGGCCTTCAGCACCGGGGAGCTGTTTTTT. Translation: CASSLAGLAGAFSTGELFF.

The V gene is TRBV7-2, the J gene TRBJ2-3; 11 positions match TRBD2. The CDR3 loop spans 16 amino acids. Losses at the gene ends were 2 bases for V and 4 bases for J; bases not matched to a gene: 5. The V gene's germline CDR1 is SGHTA and CDR2 FQGNSA. The DNA for the CDR3 is TGTGCCAGCAGCTTATGGGCTAGCGGGGGGTCAGATACGCAGTATTTT. Residues: CASSLWASGGSDTQYF. Full variable domain (remainder filled in from reference TRBV7-2 and TRBJ2-3): GAGVSQSPSNKVTEKGKDVELRCDPISGHTALYWYRQSLGQGLEFLIYFQGNSAPDKSGLPSDRFSAERTGGSVSTLTIQRTQQEDSAVYLCASSLWASGGSDTQYFGPGTRLTVL.

This chain joins TRBV5-1 and TRBJ2-1; a possible D gene is TRBD1 (6 bases). This CDR3 has 14 amino acids. Germline V gives CDR1 SGHRS, CDR2 YFSETQ. V was pared by 5 bases and J by 9 bases, with 18 bases between. DNA of the CDR3: TGCGCCAGCAGGCCGCCGACAGGCACTAGTGAGCAGTTCTTC. It is translated as CASRPPTGTSEQFF. Supplemented by reference TRBV5-1 and TRBJ2-1, the full variable domain reads KAGVTQTPRYLIKTRGQQVTLSCSPISGHRSVSWYQQTPGQGLQFLFEYFSETQRNKGNFPGRFSGRQFSNSRSEMNVSTLELGDSALYLCASRPPTGTSEQFFGPGTRLTVL.

The J gene is TRBJ2-5, the V gene TRBV9; no reliable D call. This CDR3 is 12 amino acids long. Trimming shortened V by 4 bases and J by 5 bases, and 9 bases separated the two germline ends. Per the germline V gene, CDR1 is SGDLS and CDR2 is YYNGEE. As DNA, the CDR3 is TGTGCCAGCAGCCCCCGAGAGGAGACCCAGTACTTC. The encoded protein is CASSPREETQYF.

The chain is built from TRBV5-6 and TRBJ1-4, with D possibly matching TRBD1 (6 bases). Germline V gives CDR1 SGHDT, CDR2 YYEEEE. The CDR3 consists of 14 residues. V dropped 5 bases and J dropped 9 bases, with 17 bases sitting between them. CDR3 loop: CASRRRAQGKKLFF. The DNA of the CDR3 is TGTGCCAGCAGGCGCCGGGCCCAGGGGAAAAAACTGTTTTTT.

The chain recombines TRBV2 with TRBJ2-7; 7 positions match TRBD1. CDR3 length: 13 amino acids. Unmatched junction bases numbered 1, after V lost 3 bases and J lost 2 bases. Germline V CDR1 and CDR2: SNHLY, FYNNEI. CDR3 nucleotides: TGTGCCAGCAGTGATGGACAGGCCTACGAGCAGTACTTC. As protein: CASSDGQAYEQYF.

This clone was counted only a few times. The chain recombines TRBV30 with TRBJ2-5; D gene ambiguous. Trimming took off 4 bases at V and 2 bases at J, with 14 bases between the two ends. This CDR3 is built from 14 residues. Germline V gene lookup returns CDR1 GTSNPN and CDR2 SVGIG (reference sequence). The CDR3 DNA reads TGTGCCTGGAATCGTCAGTCCTTTCAAGAGACCCAGTACTTC. It is translated as CAWNRQSFQETQYF.

V usage is TRBV7-2 and J usage is TRBJ1-3; D gene ambiguous. Looked up from germline, CDR1 is SGHTA and CDR2 is FQGNSA. V lost 3 bases and J 3 bases, leaving 6 bases between the germline ends. The CDR3 runs to 13 residues. The CDR3 is CASSFRVGNTIYF. The CDR3 DNA is TGTGCCAGCAGCTTCCGGGTTGGAAACACCATATATTTT.

V gene TRBV6-1 combines with J gene TRBJ2-7, with 8 bases identical to TRBD1. This CDR3 has 14 residues. Trimming cost V 2 bases and J 6 bases; bases outside gene matches: 6. Germline CDR1 MNHNS, CDR2 SASEGT. The CDR3 sequence: CASSERGQVLEQYF. CDR3 coding DNA: TGTGCCAGCAGTGAACGGGGACAGGTCCTCGAGCAGTACTTC.

This clone was counted a few times. The rearrangement uses TRBV5-1 and TRBJ2-2, with a possible D match to TRBD2 (6 bases). The CDR3 consists of 16 residues. Germline V lookup: CDR1 SGHRS, CDR2 YFSETQ. V was trimmed by 4 bases and J by 0 bases, leaving 13 bases between them. The CDR3 coding sequence is TGCGCCAGCAGCAGGGGACTCACGTCGAACACCGGGGAGCTGTTTTTT. This translates into CASSRGLTSNTGELFF.

The chain employs TRBV6-5 and TRBJ1-3; D not resolved. CDR1 is MNHEY, CDR2 SVGAGI, per germline. The germline V and J ends were trimmed by 4 bases and 11 bases, with 9 bases remaining between them. The CDR3 consists of 11 residues. The CDR3 sequence: CASSSRSAIYF. The CDR3 nucleotides read TGTGCCAGCAGTTCCCGGTCCGCCATATATTTT.

The J gene is TRBJ1-4, the V gene TRBV2; 9 nucleotides align to TRBD1. CDR3 length: 17 residues. Germline V gives CDR1 SNHLY, CDR2 FYNNEI. V lost 3 bases and J lost 4; bases outside the gene matches: 9. In DNA, the CDR3 is TGTGCCAGCAGTGAGGGGCCACAGGGGGCCCTTAATGAAAAACTGTTTTTT. Protein product: CASSEGPQGALNEKLFF.

This rearrangement joins TRBV4-1 to TRBJ2-3; tentatively, D is TRBD1 (6 bases). Germline assignment: CDR1 MGHRA and CDR2 YSYEKL. The CDR3 has 15 amino acids. Trimming stripped 0 bases from V and 6 bases from J, with 13 bases between. The DNA of the CDR3 is TGCGCCAGCAGCCAAGATTTTAGGGGGTTGGATACGCAGTATTTT. It specifies CASSQDFRGLDTQYF.

This clone has only a few counts. The V and J genes are TRBV2 and TRBJ2-7; unclear D gene. Deletions cut 6 bases from V and 2 bases from J, with 11 bases between. Germline CDR1 and CDR2: SNHLY and FYNNEI. This CDR3 region has 13 residues. CDR3 loop: CASSVPVTYEQYF. The CDR3, as DNA: TGTGCCAGCAGCGTCCCAGTTACCTACGAGCAGTACTTC.

The V and J genes are TRBV29-1 and TRBJ2-3; a possible D gene is TRBD1 (5 bases). This CDR3 region has 13 residues. CDR1 is SQVTM, CDR2 ANQGSEA, per germline. V gave up 4 bases and J gave up 5 bases, with 13 bases separating them. In DNA form, the CDR3 reads TGCAGCGTTGGAAAAGGGGTGGGAGATACGCAGTATTTT. Residues: CSVGKGVGDTQYF.

This clone has just a few counts. The chain uses TRBV5-6 and TRBJ2-5, with D unclear. CDR1 and CDR2 from the germline V gene are SGHDT and YYEEEE. This CDR3 has 13 residues. Trimming pared 4 bases from V and 3 bases from J, leaving 10 bases between. The CDR3, as DNA: TGTGCCAGCAGCCCAATAGGAGAAGAGACCCAGTACTTC. The encoded protein is CASSPIGEETQYF.

V and J are TRBV6-5 and TRBJ1-6; TRBD1 agrees at 7 bases. Germline V gene data show CDR1 as MNHEY and CDR2 as SVGAGI. Losses at the gene ends were 3 bases for V and 4 bases for J; bases not matched to a gene: 3. The CDR3 has 15 amino acids. CDR3 sequence reads: CASSYGTAYNSPLHF. The CDR3 nucleotides read TGTGCCAGCAGTTATGGGACAGCTTATAATTCACCCCTCCACTTT.

The chain is built from TRBV6-5 and TRBJ1-1; TRBD1 agrees at 9 bases. The CDR3 runs to 12 residues. J lost 11 bases, V lost 6 bases, and 7 bases had no gene match. Germline V lookup: CDR1 MNHEY, CDR2 SVGAGI. The CDR3 DNA reads as TGTGCCAGCAGATTAGGACAGGGGATTGCTTTCTTT. Encoded protein: CASRLGQGIAFF.

The chain is built from TRBV7-2 and TRBJ2-3; unclear D gene. Per the germline V gene, CDR1 is SGHTA and CDR2 is FQGNSA. V shed 6 bases and J shed 1 base, with 11 bases lying between them. The CDR3 extends over 14 amino acids. CDR3: CASSLTAGTDTQYF. The CDR3 region has the DNA TGTGCCAGCAGTCTCACGGCGGGCACAGATACGCAGTATTTT.

The chain has TRBV7-2 and TRBJ2-1, with TRBD2 identical over 13 bases. The CDR3 loop spans 17 amino acids. Unmatched junction bases numbered 6, after V lost 4 bases and J lost 3 bases. CDR1 is SGHTA, CDR2 FQGNSA, per germline. CDR3 loop: CASSSTLAGGDYNEQFF. The CDR3 DNA reads TGTGCCAGCAGCTCCACACTAGCGGGAGGGGACTACAATGAGCAGTTCTTC.

V usage is TRBV18 and J usage is TRBJ1-2; no clear D. Germline CDR1 and CDR2: KGHSH and LQKENI. The CDR3 extends over 16 amino acids. Between the trimmed V and J ends, which lost 2 bases and 7 bases, there was a span of 20 bases. The CDR3 sequence is CASSPASLGPGTGYTF. In DNA form, the CDR3 reads TGTGCCAGCTCACCAGCCAGCCTAGGTCCCGGCACTGGCTACACCTTC.

This chain connects TRBV9 to TRBJ2-2; TRBD1 aligns across 8 bases. The CDR3 has 16 amino acids. V lost 0 bases and J lost 3; bases outside the gene matches: 4. In germline, CDR1 is SGDLS, CDR2 YYNGEE. Written as DNA, the CDR3 is TGTGCCAGCAGCGTAGCTGGACAGGGTTACACCGGGGAGCTGTTTTTT. Amino acid sequence: CASSVAGQGYTGELFF.